Listed below are T cell receptor beta chains from one sample, sequenced in a study of blood T cell repertoires in COVID-19. Generated by immunoSEQ multiplex PCR, the TCRdb table keeps only in-frame clones and is missing some. The sample holds tens of thousands of clones, approximately 90% seen once. Sequenced input: peripheral blood. These receptors all stem from a man aged 55 to 70 with acute or convalescent COVID-19. CDR3s include the opening cysteine and the closing phenylalanine or tryptophan. The D gene is left open where the match is weak. Some rows mark clone size as missing; the rest say once, few, many or name a class of expanded clone.

CASSHDLLPGNTIYF,TGTGCCAGCAGCCACGACTTACTCCCGGGAAACACCATATATTTT,NA,NA,15,TRBJ1-3,TRBV14
CASSQRSAGGPTYEQYF,TGCGCCAGCAGCCAACGTTCAGCGGGGGGACCTACCTACGAGCAGTACTTC,NA,TRBD2,17,TRBJ2-7,TRBV5-1
CATSGGFEAFF,TGTGCCACCTCGGGGGGGTTTGAAGCTTTCTTT,NA,NA,11,TRBJ1-1,TRBV27
CSVSGTSGGANTGELFF,TGCAGCGTTTCCGGGACTAGCGGGGGGGCAAACACCGGGGAGCTGTTTTTT,NA,TRBD2,17,TRBJ2-2,TRBV29-1
CAWSVPGHRTGYTF,TGTGCCTGGAGTGTACCGGGACACCGGACCGGCTACACCTTC,NA,NA,14,TRBJ1-2,TRBV30
CASKQYQDTEAFF,TGTGCCAGTAAGCAGTACCAGGACACTGAAGCTTTCTTT,NA,NA,13,TRBJ1-1,TRBV2
CASGMTGPGELFF,TGCGCCAGCGGCATGACAGGGCCCGGGGAGCTGTTTTTT,NA,TRBD1,13,TRBJ2-2,TRBV5-1
CASSSSPGHRTNQPQHF,TGTGCCAGCAGTTCCTCGCCGGGACACCGAACCAATCAGCCCCAGCATTTT,NA,NA,17,TRBJ1-5,TRBV6-2/TRBV6-3
CAREQGKETQYF,TGTGCCCGGGAACAGGGGAAAGAGACCCAGTACTTC,NA,TRBD1,12,TRBJ2-5,TRBV30
CASRPTGALNNEQFF,TGCGCCAGCAGACCGACAGGGGCTTTGAACAATGAGCAGTTCTTC,NA,TRBD1,15,TRBJ2-1,TRBV5-1
CASSLQTGSEAFF,TGTGCCAGCAGTCTCCAGACAGGGTCTGAAGCTTTCTTT,NA,TRBD1,13,TRBJ1-1,TRBV27
CASSQDVAPRFF,TGTGCCAGCAGCCAAGATGTAGCACCGCGGTTCTTC,NA,NA,12,TRBJ2-1,TRBV3-1/TRBV3-2
CASSFDKNTEAFF,TGTGCCAGCAGTTTCGACAAGAACACTGAAGCTTTCTTT,few,NA,13,TRBJ1-1,TRBV7-3
CASSPDRANYGYTF,TGTGCCAGCAGTCCGGACAGGGCTAACTATGGCTACACCTTC,NA,TRBD1,14,TRBJ1-2,TRBV27
CAISESVGADTQYF,TGTGCCATCAGTGAGTCGGTGGGAGCAGATACGCAGTATTTT,once,NA,14,TRBJ2-3,TRBV10-3
CASSAQGAGNIQYF,TGTGCCAGCAGCGCACAGGGGGCAGGGAACATTCAGTACTTC,NA,TRBD1,14,TRBJ2-4,TRBV9
CATTDGGGELFF,TGTGCCACCACGGACGGGGGCGGGGAGCTGTTTTTT,NA,NA,12,TRBJ2-2,TRBV15
CAWSAGKVRGNYGYTF,TGTGCCTGGAGTGCCGGAAAAGTCAGGGGGAACTATGGCTACACCTTC,NA,TRBD1,16,TRBJ1-2,TRBV30
CASSLTGKGGQAFF,TGTGCCAGCAGCCTGACAGGGAAGGGAGGACAGGCTTTCTTT,NA,TRBD1,14,TRBJ1-1,TRBV11-2
CASSLRGSHYEQYF,TGTGCCAGCAGCCTAAGGGGCAGCCACTACGAGCAGTACTTC,NA,NA,14,TRBJ2-7,TRBV7-9